This entry features one T cell receptor (beta chain) sequence. Its target is not known. This sample was included in a study of identical twins. Study-wide results and limits: Zero-insertion analyses were open to partial confounding by invariant MAIT and iNKT cells. These conclusions were based on statistical analysis (cross-sectional, not following the same donors). Abundant cord blood beta clonotypes carried fewer insertions; memory repertoires showed none.

Template switching created a universal primer site, and the cDNA included unique molecular identifiers. MiXCR was run by TCRdb on the 5' RACE reads, yielding one entry per CDR3 protein. The sample shows 300,000 or so distinct CDR3 sequences, roughly 10% of them seen only once. The germline gives CDR1 GTSNPN, CDR2 SVGIG (reference sequence). V lost 2 bases, J lost 6 bases, and 8 bases lay in between. The CDR3 is made up of 12 amino acids. In addition, the sample was reused for a study of yellow fever vaccine responses in identical twins.

Input material: CD8+ T cells sorted from blood. This TCR derives from a woman aged 18 to 35 in good health. V usage is TRBV30 and J usage is TRBJ2-1; D unclear. The CDR3, as DNA: TGTGCCTGGAGTTTTTCTATCAATGAGCAGTTCTTC. Residues: CAWSFSINEQFF.